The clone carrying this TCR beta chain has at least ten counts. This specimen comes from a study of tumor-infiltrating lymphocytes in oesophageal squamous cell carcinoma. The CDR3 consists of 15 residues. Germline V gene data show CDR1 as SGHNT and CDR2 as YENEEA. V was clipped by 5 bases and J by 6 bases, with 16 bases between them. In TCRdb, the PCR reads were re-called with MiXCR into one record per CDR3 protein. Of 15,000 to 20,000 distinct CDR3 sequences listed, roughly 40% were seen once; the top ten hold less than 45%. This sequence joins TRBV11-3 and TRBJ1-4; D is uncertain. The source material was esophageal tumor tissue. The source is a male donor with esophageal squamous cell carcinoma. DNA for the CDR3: TGTGCCAGCAGCCCCTTGCGTTGTCCTTATGAAAAACTGTTTTTT. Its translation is CASSPLRCPYEKLFF.